The 7 T cell receptor beta chains below come from one sample, sequenced in a study of T-cell reconstitution after alpha-beta-depleted transplantation in children. The TCRbeta library was prepared with unique molecular identifiers. TCRdb processed the PCR reads anew with MiXCR; each CDR3 protein has one entry. The sample lists around 100,000 distinct CDR3 sequences, about 9.4% seen once, with approximately 36% in the top ten. The input for sequencing was PBMCs, taken before TCRalphabeta/CD19-depleted stem cell transplant. Receptors originate from a boy aged 2-9 years with acute lymphoblastic leukemia, due to receive a stem cell transplant.

This clonotype showed up many times. The chain joins TRBV10-3 to TRBJ2-1; a weak D match, TRBD1 (6 bases). The ends were cut back, 10 bases at V and 2 bases at J, with 12 bases in the middle. Germline loops: CDR1 ENHRY, CDR2 SYGVKD. The CDR3 length is 13 residues. The CDR3 nucleotides are TGTGCCACCAGAGGACAGACCTACAATGAGCAGTTCTTC. Translation gives CATRGQTYNEQFF.

This clonotype came up a few times. The chain combines TRBV20-1 with TRBJ2-3; 8 bases agree with TRBD2. V shed 3 bases, J shed 0 bases, and the junction held 20 bases outside the gene matches. The germline V gene has CDR1 DFQATT and CDR2 SNEGSKA (reference sequence). The CDR3 runs to 20 residues. CDR3 amino acids: CSASLPGGLVAGFSTDTQYF. The CDR3 nucleotides read TGCAGTGCTAGCTTGCCGGGGGGGTTGGTAGCGGGCTTTAGCACAGATACGCAGTATTTT.

V gene TRBV20-1 combines with J gene TRBJ2-5; no firm D call. The length of the CDR3 is 12 residues. V was clipped by 3 bases and J by 5 bases, with 10 bases between them. Germline lookup yields CDR1 DFQATT and CDR2 SNEGSKA (reference sequence). For the CDR3, the DNA is TGCAGTGCTAGTCCCAACGGGGAGACCCAGTACTTC. This encodes CSASPNGETQYF.

This clonotype was detected many times. V usage is TRBV29-1 and J usage is TRBJ2-1; 9 bases match TRBD2. This CDR3 is built from 15 residues. The V gene's germline CDR1 is SQVTM and CDR2 ANQGSEA. Trimming at V came to 6 bases and at J to 0 bases, leaving 6 bases not matched to a gene. The CDR3 DNA reads TGCAGCGTCGAGAGAGCGGGAGGCTCCTACAATGAGCAGTTCTTC. Translating it yields CSVERAGGSYNEQFF.

This chain joins TRBV7-8 and TRBJ1-5, with 12 bases aligning to TRBD1. Germline V CDR1 and CDR2: SGHVS, FQNEAQ. The CDR3 spans 15 residues. After removal of 4 bases from V and 8 bases from J, the junction contained 6 bases not matched to a gene. The CDR3 DNA is TGTGCCAGCAGCTCCCGGGACAGGGGGCGGAAGCCCCAGCATTTT. Amino acid sequence: CASSSRDRGRKPQHF.

This clonotype appeared many times. The chain uses TRBV12-3 or TRBV12-4 and TRBJ2-1; 14 nucleotides match TRBD2. The CDR3 consists of 16 residues. With 6 bases clipped from V and 5 bases from J, the junction kept 6 bases outside the gene matches. The CDR3 DNA sequence: TGTGCCAGCAGGGGACTAGCGGGAGAGCGGAACAATGAGCAGTTCTTC. This gives the protein CASRGLAGERNNEQFF.

This clonotype showed up just a few times. The rearrangement uses TRBV12-3 or TRBV12-4 and TRBJ1-4; TRBD1 aligns across 8 bases. V was clipped by 5 bases and J by 0 bases; unmatched bases: 8. The CDR3 spans 17 residues. In DNA form, the CDR3 reads TGTGCCAGCAGTGGGGGGACAGGACCTGCAACTAATGAAAAACTGTTTTTT. It encodes CASSGGTGPATNEKLFF.